These T cell receptor beta chains were read from a single sample in a study of blood T cells in healthy people across ages. TCRdb used MiXCR to reprocess the 5' RACE reads, holding one entry per CDR3 protein. This sample yields about 1.1 million distinct CDR3 sequences, of which about two fifths are seen a single time; about an eighth belongs to the top ten. The specimen sequenced was blood. Receptor source: a man aged 18 to 29 in good health. CDR3s include the opening cysteine and the closing phenylalanine or tryptophan. Each record gives: clone size, J gene, V gene, D gene, CDR3 protein, CDR3 DNA. A D gene is named only where the DNA matches it firmly. The size entry is marked missing in some rows and otherwise reads once, few, many or a size class.

size: -; J: TRBJ2-4; V: TRBV18; D: TRBD1; CDR3: CASSPPSQGSNIQYF; DNA: TGTGCCAGCTCACCACCTTCACAGGGGAGTAACATTCAGTACTTC
size: many; J: TRBJ1-2; V: TRBV20-1; D: -; CDR3: CSVREANYGYTF; DNA: TGCAGTGTCAGAGAAGCTAACTATGGCTACACCTTC
size: -; J: TRBJ1-4; V: TRBV12-3/TRBV12-4; D: -; CDR3: CASSTGTAWGKLFF; DNA: TGTGCCAGCAGCACCGGGACGGCCTGGGGAAAACTGTTTTTT
size: -; J: TRBJ2-3; V: TRBV2; D: TRBD2; CDR3: CASRPLMAGGTDTQYF; DNA: TGTGCCAGCAGGCCCCTTATGGCGGGGGGTACAGATACGCAGTATTTT
size: -; J: TRBJ2-7; V: TRBV20-1; D: -; CDR3: CSASQRETTYEQYF; DNA: TGCAGTGCTTCCCAAAGAGAGACCACCTACGAGCAGTACTTC
size: once; J: TRBJ1-1; V: TRBV7-9; D: -; CDR3: CASSLGLGRDTEAFF; DNA: TGTGCCAGCAGCTTAGGATTAGGGAGAGACACTGAAGCTTTCTTT
size: -; J: TRBJ1-2; V: TRBV25-1; D: -; CDR3: CASRPTEGVGLSYGYTF; DNA: TGTGCCAGCAGGCCCACCGAGGGTGTAGGATTGAGCTATGGCTACACCTTC
size: -; J: TRBJ2-5; V: TRBV20-1; D: TRBD2; CDR3: CSARDPGGAETQYF; DNA: TGCAGTGCTAGAGATCCCGGGGGGGCCGAGACCCAGTACTTC
size: -; J: TRBJ1-1; V: TRBV27; D: -; CDR3: CASKRAGYTEAFF; DNA: TGTGCCAGCAAAAGAGCAGGGTACACTGAAGCTTTCTTT
size: many; J: TRBJ1-5; V: TRBV5-1; D: -; CDR3: CASSLTGPNQPQHF; DNA: TGCGCCAGCAGCTTGACAGGCCCCAATCAGCCCCAGCATTTT
size: -; J: TRBJ1-2; V: TRBV6-1; D: TRBD1; CDR3: CASFWDFTGDGYTF; DNA: TGTGCCAGCTTTTGGGACTTTACAGGGGATGGCTACACCTTC
size: few; J: TRBJ1-1; V: TRBV27; D: -; CDR3: CASSLSMGFEAFF; DNA: TGTGCCAGCAGTTTATCGATGGGTTTTGAAGCTTTCTTT
size: -; J: TRBJ1-1; V: TRBV6-2/TRBV6-3; D: -; CDR3: CASSGTWVWGEAFF; DNA: TGTGCCAGCAGTGGGACGTGGGTTTGGGGTGAAGCTTTCTTT
size: few; J: TRBJ1-1; V: TRBV7-9; D: -; CDR3: CASSARALNTEAFF; DNA: TGTGCCAGCAGCGCCCGGGCTTTGAACACTGAAGCTTTCTTT
size: few; J: TRBJ2-3; V: TRBV12-3/TRBV12-4; D: TRBD2; CDR3: CASSLLAGGTTDTQYF; DNA: TGTGCCAGCAGTTTGCTTGCGGGGGGGACCACAGATACGCAGTATTTT
size: few; J: TRBJ1-4; V: TRBV4-2; D: -; CDR3: CASSQGPRATNEKLFF; DNA: TGTGCCAGCAGCCAAGGACCCAGAGCAACTAATGAAAAACTGTTTTTT
size: -; J: TRBJ1-1; V: TRBV7-2; D: TRBD1; CDR3: CASSPRQGFTEAFF; DNA: TGTGCCAGCAGCCCCAGACAGGGGTTCACTGAAGCTTTCTTT
size: few; J: TRBJ2-1; V: TRBV4-3; D: TRBD2; CDR3: CASSYWTSGGAPNEQFF; DNA: TGCGCCAGCAGCTACTGGACTAGCGGGGGGGCCCCGAATGAGCAGTTCTTC
size: many; J: TRBJ2-7; V: TRBV4-3; D: -; CDR3: CASSQDISYEQYF; DNA: TGTGCCAGCAGCCAAGACATTTCCTACGAGCAGTACTTC
size: -; J: TRBJ2-7; V: TRBV12-3/TRBV12-4; D: -; CDR3: CASSSRDPSSYEQYF; DNA: TGTGCCAGCAGTTCCCGGGACCCCAGCTCCTACGAGCAGTACTTC
size: -; J: TRBJ2-3; V: TRBV24-1; D: -; CDR3: CATSTGTTDTQYF; DNA: TGTGCCACCAGCACAGGGACCACAGATACGCAGTATTTT
size: few; J: TRBJ2-7; V: TRBV6-2/TRBV6-3; D: TRBD2; CDR3: CASSPSTGPSGAYEQYF; DNA: TGTGCCAGCAGTCCTTCCACAGGACCCAGCGGGGCCTACGAGCAGTACTTC
size: -; J: TRBJ2-7; V: TRBV7-2; D: TRBD1; CDR3: CASSPLDRAYEQYF; DNA: TGTGCCAGCAGCCCTCTCGACAGGGCGTACGAGCAGTACTTC
size: many; J: TRBJ1-5; V: TRBV4-3; D: -; CDR3: CASSPGPSNQPQHF; DNA: TGTGCCAGCAGCCCGGGACCTAGCAATCAGCCCCAGCATTTT
size: few; J: TRBJ2-7; V: TRBV9; D: -; CDR3: CASSVDPSGYEQYF; DNA: TGTGCCAGCAGCGTAGACCCTTCGGGATACGAGCAGTACTTC
size: -; J: TRBJ1-2; V: TRBV4-2; D: TRBD1; CDR3: CASSQVPIRDRGYSNYGYTF; DNA: TGTGCCAGCAGCCAAGTCCCAATCCGGGACAGGGGATACTCTAACTATGGCTACACCTTC
size: -; J: TRBJ1-1; V: TRBV10-3; D: -; CDR3: CAISEPQGTGTEAFF; DNA: TGTGCCATCAGTGAGCCTCAGGGGACTGGGACTGAAGCTTTCTTT
size: few; J: TRBJ1-2; V: TRBV20-1; D: -; CDR3: CSAPLRGAHPDGYTF; DNA: TGCAGTGCCCCTTTACGGGGGGCCCACCCTGATGGCTACACCTTC
size: -; J: TRBJ1-1; V: TRBV4-3; D: -; CDR3: CASSQDSGGRTFF; DNA: TGCGCCAGCAGCCAAGATAGTGGTGGGAGGACTTTCTTT
size: few; J: TRBJ2-7; V: TRBV13; D: -; CDR3: CASSADRKSSYEQYF; DNA: TGTGCCAGCAGCGCCGACAGGAAATCCTCCTACGAGCAGTACTTC
size: -; J: TRBJ1-1; V: TRBV28; D: -; CDR3: CASSLSPGAGRNTEAFF; DNA: TGTGCCAGCAGTTTAAGCCCGGGCGCAGGGCGGAACACTGAAGCTTTCTTT
size: once; J: TRBJ1-1; V: TRBV7-2; D: -; CDR3: CASSLAPLGVNTEAFF; DNA: TGTGCCAGCAGCTTAGCGCCGTTGGGGGTGAACACTGAAGCTTTCTTT
size: -; J: TRBJ1-4; V: TRBV7-9; D: TRBD1; CDR3: CASSLAGQGQVSNEKLFF; DNA: TGTGCCAGCAGCTTAGCTGGGCAGGGACAGGTCTCTAATGAAAAACTGTTTTTT
size: -; J: TRBJ1-5; V: TRBV4-1; D: -; CDR3: CASSQGRARGVNQPQHF; DNA: TGCGCCAGCAGCCAAGGGCGTGCGCGCGGTGTCAATCAGCCCCAGCATTTT
size: -; J: TRBJ1-5; V: TRBV6-6; D: TRBD1; CDR3: CASSYGGQDKPQHF; DNA: TGTGCCAGCAGTTACGGGGGACAGGACAAACCCCAGCATTTT
size: -; J: TRBJ2-7; V: TRBV2; D: TRBD1; CDR3: CARSVRQGAVNEQYF; DNA: TGTGCCCGCAGTGTGCGACAGGGGGCAGTCAATGAGCAGTACTTC
size: -; J: TRBJ1-2; V: TRBV6-1; D: TRBD1; CDR3: CASSGPTGAINYGYTF; DNA: TGTGCCAGCAGTGGTCCGACAGGGGCGATTAACTATGGCTACACCTTC
size: once; J: TRBJ2-3; V: TRBV20-1; D: TRBD2; CDR3: CSARKVAGATDTQYF; DNA: TGCAGTGCTAGAAAGGTAGCGGGGGCCACAGATACGCAGTATTTT
size: -; J: TRBJ1-1; V: TRBV10-3; D: -; CDR3: CAISVTENTEAFF; DNA: TGTGCCATCAGTGTGACAGAGAACACTGAAGCTTTCTTT
size: few; J: TRBJ1-4; V: TRBV3-1; D: -; CDR3: CASSLRSGGPNEKLFF; DNA: TGTGCCAGCAGCCTACGCTCTGGGGGGCCTAATGAAAAACTGTTTTTT
size: few; J: TRBJ1-2; V: TRBV12-3/TRBV12-4; D: -; CDR3: CASSVEPYYGYTF; DNA: TGTGCCAGCAGTGTTGAGCCGTACTATGGCTACACCTTC
size: -; J: TRBJ1-2; V: TRBV9; D: -; CDR3: CASSVRDGNYGYTF; DNA: TGTGCCAGCAGCGTGAGAGACGGGAACTATGGCTACACCTTC
size: -; J: TRBJ2-5; V: TRBV11-2; D: TRBD1; CDR3: CASSLSRWDRQETQYF; DNA: TGTGCCAGCAGCTTATCCCGCTGGGACAGGCAAGAGACCCAGTACTTC
size: once; J: TRBJ2-7; V: TRBV11-2; D: TRBD2; CDR3: CASSLVVAGGPVGGQYF; DNA: TGTGCCAGCAGCTTAGTCGTCGCGGGGGGGCCTGTAGGAGGGCAGTACTTC
size: -; J: TRBJ1-5; V: TRBV20-1; D: TRBD1; CDR3: CSASTGGRGQPQHF; DNA: TGCAGTGCCAGCACAGGGGGCCGGGGTCAGCCCCAGCATTTT
size: -; J: TRBJ1-5; V: TRBV6-2/TRBV6-3; D: -; CDR3: CASKVGQILYQPQHF; DNA: TGTGCCAGCAAGGTAGGGCAGATTTTGTATCAGCCCCAGCATTTT
size: -; J: TRBJ2-7; V: TRBV7-2; D: TRBD1; CDR3: CASSLAPGTANYEQYF; DNA: TGTGCCAGCAGCTTAGCGCCTGGGACAGCCAATTACGAGCAGTACTTC
size: -; J: TRBJ2-1; V: TRBV6-2/TRBV6-3; D: TRBD2; CDR3: CASSYSNGGGDNEQFF; DNA: TGTGCCAGCAGTTACTCGAACGGGGGGGGAGACAATGAGCAGTTCTTC
size: -; J: TRBJ1-1; V: TRBV6-1; D: -; CDR3: CASRDRKGTEAFF; DNA: TGTGCCAGCAGAGACAGAAAGGGCACTGAAGCTTTCTTT
size: -; J: TRBJ1-1; V: TRBV10-3; D: -; CDR3: CVFQGENTEAFF; DNA: TGTGTCTTCCAAGGGGAGAACACTGAAGCTTTCTTT